The source of this T cell receptor (beta chain) is a study of T cell responses to AZD1222 COVID-19 vaccine. The overall study: Recipients boosted at about 4 weeks or about 12 weeks are pooled.

On this clone: Its target is not known.

Sequenced by immunoSEQ multiplex PCR; TCRdb stores in-frame clones only, minus some. The top ten hold around 5.2% of the sample, which has 140,000 to 150,000 clones, approximately 89% seen once. General study points: After two AZD1222 doses, spike-specific TCR breadth and depth rose versus day 0. Scientists sampled the repertoires only once the peak T cell response had passed. As reported, nearly half of all spike-specific TCRs target variant regions that are unmutated.

Germline V gene sequence: CDR1 SGHRS, CDR2 YFSETQ. This CDR3 spans 14 amino acids. The V end was cut by 0 bases, the J end by 6 bases, with 13 bases between. Sequencing used peripheral blood, obtained on day 0 of AZD1222 vaccination. V usage is TRBV5-1 and J usage is TRBJ2-7, with a tentative D call TRBD1 (5 bases). The origin of this receptor is an adult in good health. The CDR3 region has the DNA TGCGCCAGCAGCTTGGAATCAGGGTTGGTCGAGCAGTACTTC. Translated: CASSLESGLVEQYF. Combining the CDR3 with reference TRBV5-1 and TRBJ2-7 gives the whole variable domain KAGVTQTPRYLIKTRGQQVTLSCSPISGHRSVSWYQQTPGQGLQFLFEYFSETQRNKGNFPGRFSGRQFSNSRSEMNVSTLELGDSALYLCASSLESGLVEQYFGPGTRLTVT.